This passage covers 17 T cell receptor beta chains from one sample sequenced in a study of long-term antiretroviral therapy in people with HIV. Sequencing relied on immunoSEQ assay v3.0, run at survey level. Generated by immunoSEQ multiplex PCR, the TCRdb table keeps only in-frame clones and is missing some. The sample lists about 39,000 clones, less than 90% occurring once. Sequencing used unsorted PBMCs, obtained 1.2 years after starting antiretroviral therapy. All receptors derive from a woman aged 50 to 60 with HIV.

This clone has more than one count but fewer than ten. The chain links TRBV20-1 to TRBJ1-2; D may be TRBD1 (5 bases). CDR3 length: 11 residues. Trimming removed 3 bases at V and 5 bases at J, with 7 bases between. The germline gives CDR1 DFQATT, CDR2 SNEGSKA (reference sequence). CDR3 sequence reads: CSARQGYGYTF. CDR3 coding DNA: TGCAGTGCTAGGCAGGGTTATGGCTACACCTTC.

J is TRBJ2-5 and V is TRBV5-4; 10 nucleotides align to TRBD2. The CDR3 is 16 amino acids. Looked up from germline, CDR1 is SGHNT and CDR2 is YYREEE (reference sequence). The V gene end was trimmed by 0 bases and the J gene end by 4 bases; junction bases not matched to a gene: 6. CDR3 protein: CASSLVKRGGGETQYF. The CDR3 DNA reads TGTGCCAGCAGCTTGGTGAAGCGGGGGGGCGGAGAGACCCAGTACTTC.

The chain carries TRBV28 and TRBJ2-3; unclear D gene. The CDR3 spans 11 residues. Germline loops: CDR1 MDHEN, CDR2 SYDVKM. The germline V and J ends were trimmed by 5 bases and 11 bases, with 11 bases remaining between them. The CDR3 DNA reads TGTGCCAGCAGTGACACACATAGGCAGTATTTT. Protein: CASSDTHRQYF.

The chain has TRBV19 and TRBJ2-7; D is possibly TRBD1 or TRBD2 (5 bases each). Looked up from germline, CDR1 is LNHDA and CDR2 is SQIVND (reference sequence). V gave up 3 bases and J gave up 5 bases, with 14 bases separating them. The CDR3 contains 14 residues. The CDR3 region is CASSIEGRENEQYF. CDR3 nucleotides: TGTGCCAGTAGTATTGAGGGCAGGGAAAACGAGCAGTACTTC. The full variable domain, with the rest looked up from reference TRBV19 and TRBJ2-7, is DGGITQSPKYLFRKEGQNVTLSCEQNLNHDAMYWYRQDPGQGLRLIYYSQIVNDFQKGDIAEGYSVSREKKESFPLTVTSAQKNPTAFYLCASSIEGRENEQYFGPGTRLTVT.

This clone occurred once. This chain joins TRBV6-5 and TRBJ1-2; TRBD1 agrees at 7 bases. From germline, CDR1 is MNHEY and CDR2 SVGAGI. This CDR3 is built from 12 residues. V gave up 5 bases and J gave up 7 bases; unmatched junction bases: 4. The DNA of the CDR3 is TGTGCCAGCAGTGCGGGACAGTCTGGCTACACCTTC. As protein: CASSAGQSGYTF.

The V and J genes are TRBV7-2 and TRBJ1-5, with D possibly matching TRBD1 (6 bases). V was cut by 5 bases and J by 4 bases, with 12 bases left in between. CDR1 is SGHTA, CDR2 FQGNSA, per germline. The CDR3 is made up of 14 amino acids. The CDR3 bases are TGTGCCAGCAGCCCCGAGGGGGGGAATCAGCCCCAGCATTTT. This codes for CASSPEGGNQPQHF.

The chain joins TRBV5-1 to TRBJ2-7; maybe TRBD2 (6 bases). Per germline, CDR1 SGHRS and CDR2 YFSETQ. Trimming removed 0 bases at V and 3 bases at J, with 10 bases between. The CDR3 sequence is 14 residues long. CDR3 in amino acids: CASSLVPGDYEQYF. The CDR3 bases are TGCGCCAGCAGCTTGGTTCCGGGGGACTACGAGCAGTACTTC.

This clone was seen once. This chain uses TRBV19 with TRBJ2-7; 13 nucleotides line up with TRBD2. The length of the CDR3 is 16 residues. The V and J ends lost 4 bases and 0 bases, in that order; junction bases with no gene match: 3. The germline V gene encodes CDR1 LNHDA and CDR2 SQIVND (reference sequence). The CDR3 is CASSTRTSGGSYEQYF. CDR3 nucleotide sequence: TGTGCCAGTAGTACCAGGACTAGCGGGGGCTCCTACGAGCAGTACTTC.

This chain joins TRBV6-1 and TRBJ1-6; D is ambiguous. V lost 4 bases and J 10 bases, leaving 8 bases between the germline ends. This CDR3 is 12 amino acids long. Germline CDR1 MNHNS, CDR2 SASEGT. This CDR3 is CASSGTGSPLHF. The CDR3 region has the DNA TGTGCCAGCAGTGGGACTGGGTCACCCCTCCACTTT.

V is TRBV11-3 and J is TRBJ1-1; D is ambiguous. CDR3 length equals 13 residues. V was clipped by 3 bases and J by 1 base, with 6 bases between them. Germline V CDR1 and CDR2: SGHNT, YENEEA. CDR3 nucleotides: TGTGCCAGCAGCTTCGGGAGGAACACTGAAGCTTTCTTT. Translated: CASSFGRNTEAFF.

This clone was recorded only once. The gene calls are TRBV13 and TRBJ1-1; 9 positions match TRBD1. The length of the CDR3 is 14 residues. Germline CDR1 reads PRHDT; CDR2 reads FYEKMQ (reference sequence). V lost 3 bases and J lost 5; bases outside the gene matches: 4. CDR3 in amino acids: CASSFPTGGTEAFF. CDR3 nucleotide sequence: TGTGCCAGCAGCTTCCCGACAGGGGGAACTGAAGCTTTCTTT.

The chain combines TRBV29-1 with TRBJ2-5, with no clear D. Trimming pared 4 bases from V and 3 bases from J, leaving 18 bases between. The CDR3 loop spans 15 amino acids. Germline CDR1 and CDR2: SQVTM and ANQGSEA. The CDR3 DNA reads TGCAGCGTTGTATCCGGGCAGTTCAAGAAAGAGACCCAGTACTTC. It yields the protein CSVVSGQFKKETQYF.

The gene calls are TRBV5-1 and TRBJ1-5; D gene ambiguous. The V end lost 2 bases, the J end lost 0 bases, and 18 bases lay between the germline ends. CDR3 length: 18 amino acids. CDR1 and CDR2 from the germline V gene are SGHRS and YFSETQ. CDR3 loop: CASSLGTWAEYSNQPQHF. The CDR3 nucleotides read TGCGCCAGCAGCTTAGGCACCTGGGCAGAATATAGCAATCAGCCCCAGCATTTT.

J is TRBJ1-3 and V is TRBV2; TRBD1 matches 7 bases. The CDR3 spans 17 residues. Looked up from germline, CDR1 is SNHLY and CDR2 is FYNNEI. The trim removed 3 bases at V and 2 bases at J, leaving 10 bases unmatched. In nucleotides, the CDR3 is TGTGCCAGCAGTGAGTTTGGCCGGGGGACAGCTGGAAACACCATATATTTT. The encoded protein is CASSEFGRGTAGNTIYF.

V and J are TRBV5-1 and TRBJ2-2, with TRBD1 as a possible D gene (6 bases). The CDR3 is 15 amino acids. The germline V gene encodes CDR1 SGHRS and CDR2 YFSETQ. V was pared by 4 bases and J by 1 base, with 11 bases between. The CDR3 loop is CASSQGQWNTGELFF. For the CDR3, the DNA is TGCGCCAGCAGCCAAGGACAGTGGAACACCGGGGAGCTGTTTTTT.

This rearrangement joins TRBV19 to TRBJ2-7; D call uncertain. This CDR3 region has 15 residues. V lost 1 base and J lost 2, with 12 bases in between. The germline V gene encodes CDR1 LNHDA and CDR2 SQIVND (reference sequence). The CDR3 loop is CASSIGHRVAYEQYF. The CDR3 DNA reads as TGTGCCAGTAGTATAGGCCACCGAGTAGCCTACGAGCAGTACTTC.

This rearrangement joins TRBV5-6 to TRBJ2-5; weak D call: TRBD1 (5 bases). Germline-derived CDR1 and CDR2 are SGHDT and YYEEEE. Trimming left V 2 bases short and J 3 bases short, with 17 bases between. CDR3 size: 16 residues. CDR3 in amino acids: CASSLVQGPNEETQYF. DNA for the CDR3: TGTGCCAGCAGCTTAGTGCAGGGCCCCAATGAAGAGACCCAGTACTTC.